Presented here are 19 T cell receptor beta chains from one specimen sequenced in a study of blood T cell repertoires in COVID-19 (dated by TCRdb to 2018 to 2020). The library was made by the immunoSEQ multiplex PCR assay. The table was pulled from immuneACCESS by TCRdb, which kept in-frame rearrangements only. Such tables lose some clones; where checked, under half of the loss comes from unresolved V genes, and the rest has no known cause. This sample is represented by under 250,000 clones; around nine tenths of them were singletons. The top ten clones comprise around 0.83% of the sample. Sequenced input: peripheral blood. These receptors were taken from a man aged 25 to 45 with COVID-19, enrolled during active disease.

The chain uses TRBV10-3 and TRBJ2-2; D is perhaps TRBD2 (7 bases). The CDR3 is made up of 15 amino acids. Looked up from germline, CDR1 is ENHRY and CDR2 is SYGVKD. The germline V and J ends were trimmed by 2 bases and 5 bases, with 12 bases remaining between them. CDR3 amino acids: CAISERGAPTGELFF. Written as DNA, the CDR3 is TGTGCCATCAGTGAGCGGGGGGCTCCTACCGGGGAGCTGTTTTTT.

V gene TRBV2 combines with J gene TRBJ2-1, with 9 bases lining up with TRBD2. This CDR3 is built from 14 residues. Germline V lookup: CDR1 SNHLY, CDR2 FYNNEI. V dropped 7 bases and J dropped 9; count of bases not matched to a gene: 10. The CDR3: CASKVAGASGEQFF. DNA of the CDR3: TGTGCCAGCAAGGTAGCGGGAGCATCCGGTGAGCAGTTCTTC.

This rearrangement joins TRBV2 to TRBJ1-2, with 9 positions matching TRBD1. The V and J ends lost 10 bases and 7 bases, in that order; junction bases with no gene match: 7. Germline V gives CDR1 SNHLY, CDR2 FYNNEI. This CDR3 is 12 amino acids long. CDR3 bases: TGTGCCATTCAACAGGGGGCGGCTGGCTACACCTTC. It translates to CAIQQGAAGYTF.

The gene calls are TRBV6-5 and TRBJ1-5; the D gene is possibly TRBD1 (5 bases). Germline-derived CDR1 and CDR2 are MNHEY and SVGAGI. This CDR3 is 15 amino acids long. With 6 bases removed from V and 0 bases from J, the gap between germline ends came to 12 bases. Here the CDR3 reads CASRGQGGSNQPQHF. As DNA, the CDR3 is TGTGCCAGCAGGGGCCAGGGTGGTAGCAATCAGCCCCAGCATTTT.

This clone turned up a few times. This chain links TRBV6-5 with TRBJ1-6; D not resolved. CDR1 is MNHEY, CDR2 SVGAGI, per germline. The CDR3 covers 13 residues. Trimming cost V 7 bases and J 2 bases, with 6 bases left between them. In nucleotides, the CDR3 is TGTGCCAGCACCCAAACCTATAATTCACCCCTCCACTTT. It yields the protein CASTQTYNSPLHF.

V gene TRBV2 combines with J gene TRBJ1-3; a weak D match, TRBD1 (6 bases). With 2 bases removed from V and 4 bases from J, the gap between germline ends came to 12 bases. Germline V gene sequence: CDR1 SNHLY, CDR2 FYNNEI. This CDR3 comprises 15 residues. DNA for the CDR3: TGTGCCAGCAGTGAACAGGGGAAACCGGGAAACACCATATATTTT. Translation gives CASSEQGKPGNTIYF. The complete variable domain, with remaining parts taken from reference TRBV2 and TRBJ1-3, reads EPEVTQTPSHQVTQMGQEVILRCVPISNHLYFYWYRQILGQKVEFLVSFYNNEISEKSEIFDDQFSVERPDGSNFTLKIRSTKLEDSAMYFCASSEQGKPGNTIYFGEGSWLTVV.

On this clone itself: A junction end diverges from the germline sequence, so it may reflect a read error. CDR3 protein: CASSSRDSLCF. CDR3 DNA: TGTGCCAGTAGTAGCCGGGACTCCCTGTGTTTT. This chain connects TRBV2 to TRBJ2-3; possibly TRBD2 for D (6 bases). The germline V gene has CDR1 SNHLY and CDR2 FYNNEI. This CDR3 has 11 amino acids.

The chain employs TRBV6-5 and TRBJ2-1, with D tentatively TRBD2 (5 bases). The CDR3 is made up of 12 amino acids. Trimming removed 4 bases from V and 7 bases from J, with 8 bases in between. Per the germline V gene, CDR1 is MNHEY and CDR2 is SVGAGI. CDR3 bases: TGTGCCAGCAGTTGGGAGAGAAATGAGCAGTTCTTC. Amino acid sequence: CASSWERNEQFF.

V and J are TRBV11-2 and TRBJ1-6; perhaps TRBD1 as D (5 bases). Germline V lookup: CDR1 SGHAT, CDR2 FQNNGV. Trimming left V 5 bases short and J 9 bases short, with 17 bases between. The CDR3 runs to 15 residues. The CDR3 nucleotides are TGTGCCAGCAGCCCTTCTAGGGGTGGAGTTTCACCCCTCCACTTT. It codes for CASSPSRGGVSPLHF.

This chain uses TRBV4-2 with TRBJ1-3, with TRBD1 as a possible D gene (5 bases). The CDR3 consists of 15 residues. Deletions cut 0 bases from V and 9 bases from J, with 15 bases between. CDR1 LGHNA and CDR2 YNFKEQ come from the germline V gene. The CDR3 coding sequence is TGTGCCAGCAGCCAAGAAACAGGACGAGGTGTCACCATATATTTT. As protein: CASSQETGRGVTIYF.

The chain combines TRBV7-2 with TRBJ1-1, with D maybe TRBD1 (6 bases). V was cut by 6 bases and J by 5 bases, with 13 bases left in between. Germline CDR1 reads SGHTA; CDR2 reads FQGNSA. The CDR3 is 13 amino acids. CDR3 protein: CASRRGGGTEAFF. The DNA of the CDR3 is TGTGCCAGCAGGAGGGGAGGGGGGACTGAAGCTTTCTTT.

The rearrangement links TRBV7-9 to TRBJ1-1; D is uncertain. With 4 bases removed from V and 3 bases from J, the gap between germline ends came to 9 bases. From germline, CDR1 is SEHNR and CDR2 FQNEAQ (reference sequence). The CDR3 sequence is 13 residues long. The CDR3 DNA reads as TGTGCCAGCAGCTCCGGAGTCGACACTGAAGCTTTCTTT. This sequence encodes CASSSGVDTEAFF.

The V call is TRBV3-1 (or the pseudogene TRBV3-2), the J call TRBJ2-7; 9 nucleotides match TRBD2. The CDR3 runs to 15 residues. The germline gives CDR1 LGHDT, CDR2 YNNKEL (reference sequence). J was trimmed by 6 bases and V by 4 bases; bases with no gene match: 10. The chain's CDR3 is CASSPRAGGRGEQYF. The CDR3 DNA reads TGTGCCAGCAGCCCACGGGCGGGGGGGCGAGGCGAGCAGTACTTC.

CDR3 nucleotides: TGTGCCAGCAGCATTAATCCTTCGGGAGCGGCGGTCTACGAGCAGTACTTC. Amino acid sequence: CASSINPSGAAVYEQYF. The chain employs TRBV11-2 and TRBJ2-7; a possible D gene is TRBD2 (6 bases). CDR1 and CDR2 from the germline V gene are SGHAT and FQNNGV. Trimming shortened V by 5 bases and J by 3 bases, and 23 bases separated the two germline ends. CDR3 length equals 17 residues.

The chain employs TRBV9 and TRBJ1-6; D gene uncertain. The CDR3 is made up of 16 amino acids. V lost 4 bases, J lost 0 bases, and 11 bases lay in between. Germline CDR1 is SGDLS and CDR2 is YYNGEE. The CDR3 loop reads CASSLHWSSYNSPLHF. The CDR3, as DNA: TGTGCCAGCAGCCTACACTGGAGCTCCTATAATTCACCCCTCCACTTT.

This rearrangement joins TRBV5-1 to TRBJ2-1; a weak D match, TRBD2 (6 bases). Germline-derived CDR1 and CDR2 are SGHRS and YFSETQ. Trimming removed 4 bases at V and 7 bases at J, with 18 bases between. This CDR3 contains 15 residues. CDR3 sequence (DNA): TGCGCCAGCAGCCATTCCGGGGGTCCAAGGAATGAGCAGTTCTTC. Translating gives CASSHSGGPRNEQFF.

The CDR3 here is CASSLSPLQGALLPITEAFF. CDR3 sequence (DNA): TGTGCCAGCAGCTTATCCCCATTGCAGGGGGCGCTTCTTCCGATTACTGAAGCTTTCTTT. V is TRBV11-3 and J is TRBJ1-1; 8 bases match TRBD1. V lost 2 bases, J lost 5 bases, and 22 bases stayed unmatched. Germline V gene data show CDR1 as SGHNT and CDR2 as YENEEA. The CDR3 runs 20 residues. Full variable domain (rest looked up from reference TRBV11-3 and TRBJ1-1): EAGVVQSPRYKIIEKKQPVAFWCNPISGHNTLYWYLQNLGQGPELLIRYENEEAVDDSQLPKDRFSAERLKGVDSTLKIQPAELGDSAVYLCASSLSPLQGALLPITEAFFGQGTRLTVV.

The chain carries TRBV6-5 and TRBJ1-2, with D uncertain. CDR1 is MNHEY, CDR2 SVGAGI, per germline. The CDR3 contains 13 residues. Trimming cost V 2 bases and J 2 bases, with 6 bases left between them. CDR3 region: CASSYEGNYGYTF. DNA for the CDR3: TGTGCCAGCAGTTACGAGGGCAACTATGGCTACACCTTC.

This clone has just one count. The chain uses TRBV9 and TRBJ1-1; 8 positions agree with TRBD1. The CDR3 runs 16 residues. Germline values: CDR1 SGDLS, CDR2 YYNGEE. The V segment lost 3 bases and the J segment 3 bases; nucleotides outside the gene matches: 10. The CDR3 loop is CASSDPGTGMDTEAFF. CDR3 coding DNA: TGTGCCAGCAGCGATCCCGGGACAGGTATGGACACTGAAGCTTTCTTT. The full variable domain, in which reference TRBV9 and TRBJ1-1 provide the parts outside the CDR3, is DSGVTQTPKHLITATGQRVTLRCSPRSGDLSVYWYQQSLDQGLQFLIQYYNGEERAKGNILERFSAQQFPDLHSELNLSSLELGDSALYFCASSDPGTGMDTEAFFGQGTRLTVV.